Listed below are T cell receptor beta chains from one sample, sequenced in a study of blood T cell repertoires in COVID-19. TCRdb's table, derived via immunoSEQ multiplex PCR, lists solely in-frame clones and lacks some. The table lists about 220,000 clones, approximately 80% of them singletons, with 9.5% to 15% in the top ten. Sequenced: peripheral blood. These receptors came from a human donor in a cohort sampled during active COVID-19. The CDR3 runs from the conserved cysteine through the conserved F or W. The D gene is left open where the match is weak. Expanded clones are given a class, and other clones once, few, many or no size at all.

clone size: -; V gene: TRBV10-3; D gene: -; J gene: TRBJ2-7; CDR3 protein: CAIRETREQYF; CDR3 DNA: TGTGCCATCAGGGAAACCAGGGAGCAGTACTTC
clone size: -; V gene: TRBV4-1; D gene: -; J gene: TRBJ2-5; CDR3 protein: CASSQGKGLETQYF; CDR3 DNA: TGCGCCAGCAGCCAAGGAAAGGGGTTAGAGACCCAGTACTTC
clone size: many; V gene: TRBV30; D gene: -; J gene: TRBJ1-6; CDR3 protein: CAWSEQGSPLHF; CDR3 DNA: TGTGCCTGGAGTGAACAGGGATCACCCCTCCACTTT
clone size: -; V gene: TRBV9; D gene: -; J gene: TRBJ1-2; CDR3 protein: CASTPEGGGHYGYTF; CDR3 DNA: TGTGCCAGCACACCAGAGGGGGGAGGGCATTATGGCTACACCTTC
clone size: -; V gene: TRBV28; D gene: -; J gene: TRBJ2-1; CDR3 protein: CASTGSSYNEQFF; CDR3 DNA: TGTGCCAGTACGGGAAGCTCCTACAATGAGCAGTTCTTC
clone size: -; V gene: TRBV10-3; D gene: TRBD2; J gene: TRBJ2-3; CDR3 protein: CAISGGKGTSEFTDTQYF; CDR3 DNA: TGTGCCATCAGTGGGGGAAAGGGGACTAGCGAATTCACAGATACGCAGTATTTT
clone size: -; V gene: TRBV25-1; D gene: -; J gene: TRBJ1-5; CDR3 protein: CASSDTGIGRPQHF; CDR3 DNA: TGTGCCAGCAGTGACACAGGGATCGGGCGGCCCCAGCATTTT
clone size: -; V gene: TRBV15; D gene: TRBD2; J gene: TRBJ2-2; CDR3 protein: CATRPRGANTGELFF; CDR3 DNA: TGTGCCACCAGACCACGGGGGGCGAACACCGGGGAGCTGTTTTTT
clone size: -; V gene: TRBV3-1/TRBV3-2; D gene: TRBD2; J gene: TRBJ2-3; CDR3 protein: CASSLLAGATSTDTQYF; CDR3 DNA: TGTGCCAGCAGCCTACTAGCGGGAGCTACTAGCACAGATACGCAGTATTTT
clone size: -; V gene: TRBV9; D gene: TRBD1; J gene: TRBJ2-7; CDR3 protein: CASSVDRGEQYF; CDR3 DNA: TGTGCCAGCAGCGTCGACAGGGGCGAGCAGTACTTC
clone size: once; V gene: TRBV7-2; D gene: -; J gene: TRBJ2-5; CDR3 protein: CASSLRAIRAGETQYF; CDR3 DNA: TGTGCCAGCAGCTTAAGGGCCATCCGCGCGGGAGAGACCCAGTACTTC
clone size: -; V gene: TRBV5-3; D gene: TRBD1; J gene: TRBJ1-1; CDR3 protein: CARSHIRQGANLAEAFF; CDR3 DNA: TGTGCCAGAAGCCATATTCGACAGGGGGCGAATCTCGCTGAAGCTTTCTTT
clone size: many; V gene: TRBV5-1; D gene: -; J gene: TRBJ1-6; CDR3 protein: CASSLGSGSPLHF; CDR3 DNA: TGCGCCAGCAGCTTGGGTTCCGGTTCACCCCTCCACTTT
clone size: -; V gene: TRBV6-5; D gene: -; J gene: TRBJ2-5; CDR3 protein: CASSLTGGEGETQYF; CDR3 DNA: TGTGCCAGCAGTTTGACAGGAGGGGAGGGGGAGACCCAGTACTTC
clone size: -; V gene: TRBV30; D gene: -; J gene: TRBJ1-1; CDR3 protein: CAWSTVLVTEAFF; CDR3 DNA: TGTGCCTGGAGTACGGTACTGGTAACTGAAGCTTTCTTT
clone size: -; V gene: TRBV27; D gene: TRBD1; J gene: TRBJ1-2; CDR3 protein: CASSLTGGRIRGYTF; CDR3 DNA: TGTGCCAGCAGTTTGACAGGGGGCCGGATTCGGGGCTACACCTTC
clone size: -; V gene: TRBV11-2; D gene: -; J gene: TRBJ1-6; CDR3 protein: CASSLGSGPNSPLHF; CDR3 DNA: TGTGCCAGCAGCTTAGGGTCTGGGCCTAATTCACCCCTCCACTTT
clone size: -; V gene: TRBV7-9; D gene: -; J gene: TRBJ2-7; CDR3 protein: CASSLVGTSYEQYF; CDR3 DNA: TGTGCCAGCAGCTTAGTTGGGACTTCCTACGAGCAGTACTTC
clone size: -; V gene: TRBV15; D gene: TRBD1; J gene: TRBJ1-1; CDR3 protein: CATSRYPGTGHTEAFF; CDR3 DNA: TGTGCCACCAGCAGATACCCCGGGACAGGCCACACTGAAGCTTTCTTT
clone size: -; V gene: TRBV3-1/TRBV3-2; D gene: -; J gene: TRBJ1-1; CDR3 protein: CASSQDRQGGKAFF; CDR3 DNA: TGTGCCAGCAGCCAAGATCGGCAGGGAGGGAAAGCTTTCTTT
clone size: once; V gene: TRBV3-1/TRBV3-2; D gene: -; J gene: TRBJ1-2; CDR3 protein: CASGEGDGYTF; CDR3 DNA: TGTGCCAGCGGGGAAGGGGATGGCTACACCTTC
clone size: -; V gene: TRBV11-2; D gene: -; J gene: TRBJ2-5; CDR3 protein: CASSLRGRETQYF; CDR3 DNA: TGTGCCAGCAGCCTAAGGGGCAGGGAGACCCAGTACTTC
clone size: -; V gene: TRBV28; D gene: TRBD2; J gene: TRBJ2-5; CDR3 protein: CASSPPSGNQETQYF; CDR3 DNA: TGTGCCAGCAGTCCCCCAAGCGGGAACCAAGAGACCCAGTACTTC
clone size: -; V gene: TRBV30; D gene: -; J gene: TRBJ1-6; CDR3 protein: CARPPVLEEVSPLHF; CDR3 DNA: TGTGCCCGGCCCCCGGTGCTCGAGGAGGTTTCACCCCTCCACTTT
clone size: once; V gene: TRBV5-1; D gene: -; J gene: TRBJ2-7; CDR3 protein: CASSLGPAYEQYF; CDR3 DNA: TGCGCCAGCAGCTTGGGGCCCGCCTACGAGCAGTACTTC
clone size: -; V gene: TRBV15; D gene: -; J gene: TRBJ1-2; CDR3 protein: CATSKTVVNYGYTF; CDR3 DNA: TGTGCCACCAGCAAGACAGTTGTTAACTATGGCTACACCTTC
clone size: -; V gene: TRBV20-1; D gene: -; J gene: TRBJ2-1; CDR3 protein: CSGQRTDEQFF; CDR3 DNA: TGCAGTGGTCAGCGTACGGATGAGCAGTTCTTC
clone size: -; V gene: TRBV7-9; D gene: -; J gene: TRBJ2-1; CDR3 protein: CASSLGSTRGADEQFF; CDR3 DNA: TGTGCCAGCAGCTTAGGGAGTACTCGGGGGGCGGACGAGCAGTTCTTC
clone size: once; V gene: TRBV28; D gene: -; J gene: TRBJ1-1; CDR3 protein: CASSAERGEAFF; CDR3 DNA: TGTGCCAGCAGTGCTGAAAGGGGTGAAGCTTTCTTT